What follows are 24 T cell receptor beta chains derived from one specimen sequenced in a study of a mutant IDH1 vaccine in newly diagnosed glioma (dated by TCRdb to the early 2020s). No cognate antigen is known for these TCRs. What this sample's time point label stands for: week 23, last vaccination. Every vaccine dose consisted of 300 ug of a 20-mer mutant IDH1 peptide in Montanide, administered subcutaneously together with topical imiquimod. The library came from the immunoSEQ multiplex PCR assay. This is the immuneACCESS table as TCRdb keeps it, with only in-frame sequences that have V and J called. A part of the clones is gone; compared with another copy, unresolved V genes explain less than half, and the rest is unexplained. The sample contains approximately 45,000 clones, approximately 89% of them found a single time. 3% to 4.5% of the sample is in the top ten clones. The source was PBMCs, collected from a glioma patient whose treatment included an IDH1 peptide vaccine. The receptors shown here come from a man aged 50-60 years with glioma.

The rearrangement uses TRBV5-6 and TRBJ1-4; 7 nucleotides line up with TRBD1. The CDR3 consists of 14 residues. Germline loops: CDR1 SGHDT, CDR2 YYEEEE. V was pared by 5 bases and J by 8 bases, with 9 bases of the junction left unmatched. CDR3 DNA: TGTGCCAGCAGGAAAACAGGGGTAGGAGAAAAACTGTTTTTT. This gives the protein CASRKTGVGEKLFF.

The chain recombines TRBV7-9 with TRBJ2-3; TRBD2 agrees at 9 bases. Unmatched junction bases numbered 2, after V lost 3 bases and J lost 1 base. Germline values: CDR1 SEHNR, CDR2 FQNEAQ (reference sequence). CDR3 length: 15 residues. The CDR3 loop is CASSFSSGGTDTQYF. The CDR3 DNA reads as TGTGCCAGCAGCTTTTCTAGCGGGGGCACAGATACGCAGTATTTT.

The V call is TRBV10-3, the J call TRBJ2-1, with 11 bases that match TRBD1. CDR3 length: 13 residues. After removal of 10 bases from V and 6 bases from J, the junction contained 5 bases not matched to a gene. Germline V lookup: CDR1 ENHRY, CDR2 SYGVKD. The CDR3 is CATTGTGGNEQFF. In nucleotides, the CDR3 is TGTGCCACCACAGGGACAGGGGGCAATGAGCAGTTCTTC.

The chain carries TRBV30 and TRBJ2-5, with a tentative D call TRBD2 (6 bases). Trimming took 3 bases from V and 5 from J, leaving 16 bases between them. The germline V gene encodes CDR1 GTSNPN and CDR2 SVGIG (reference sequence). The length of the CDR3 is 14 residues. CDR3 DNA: TGTGCCTGGAGGTTTGGAGGGGCGGGGGAGACCCAGTACTTC. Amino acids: CAWRFGGAGETQYF.

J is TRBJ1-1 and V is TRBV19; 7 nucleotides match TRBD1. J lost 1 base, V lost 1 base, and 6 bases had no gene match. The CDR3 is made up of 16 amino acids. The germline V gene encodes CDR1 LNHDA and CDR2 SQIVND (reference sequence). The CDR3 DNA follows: TGTGCCAGTAGTATAGCTCGGACAGGAAGGAACACTGAAGCTTTCTTT. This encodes CASSIARTGRNTEAFF. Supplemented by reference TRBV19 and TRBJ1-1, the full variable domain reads DGGITQSPKYLFRKEGQNVTLSCEQNLNHDAMYWYRQDPGQGLRLIYYSQIVNDFQKGDIAEGYSVSREKKESFPLTVTSAQKNPTAFYLCASSIARTGRNTEAFFGQGTRLTVV.

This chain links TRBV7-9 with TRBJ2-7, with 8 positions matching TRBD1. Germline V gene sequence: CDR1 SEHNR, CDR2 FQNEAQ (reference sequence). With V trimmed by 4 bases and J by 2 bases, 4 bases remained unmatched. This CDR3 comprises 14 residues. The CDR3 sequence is CASSSSQGAYEQYF. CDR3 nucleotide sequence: TGTGCCAGCAGCTCGTCACAGGGGGCCTACGAGCAGTACTTC.

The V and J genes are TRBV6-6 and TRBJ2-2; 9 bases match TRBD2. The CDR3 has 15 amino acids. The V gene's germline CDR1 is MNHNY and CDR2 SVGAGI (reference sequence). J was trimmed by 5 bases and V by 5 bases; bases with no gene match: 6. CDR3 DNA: TGTGCCAGCAGTAATAGCGGGAGTGGAACCGGGGAGCTGTTTTTT. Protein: CASSNSGSGTGELFF.

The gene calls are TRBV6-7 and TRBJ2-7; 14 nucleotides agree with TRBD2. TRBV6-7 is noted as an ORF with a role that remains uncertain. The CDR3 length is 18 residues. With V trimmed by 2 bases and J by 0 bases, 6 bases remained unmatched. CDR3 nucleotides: TGTGCCAGCAGTTACGGACTAGCGGGGGGCCCAAGCTCCTACGAGCAGTACTTC. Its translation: CASSYGLAGGPSSYEQYF.

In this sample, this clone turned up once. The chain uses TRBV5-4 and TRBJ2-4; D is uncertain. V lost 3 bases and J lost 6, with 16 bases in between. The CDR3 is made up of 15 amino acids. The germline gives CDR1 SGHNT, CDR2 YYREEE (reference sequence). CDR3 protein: CASSSKTDGGNIQYF. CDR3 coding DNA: TGTGCCAGCAGCTCAAAAACGGACGGTGGAAACATTCAGTACTTC.

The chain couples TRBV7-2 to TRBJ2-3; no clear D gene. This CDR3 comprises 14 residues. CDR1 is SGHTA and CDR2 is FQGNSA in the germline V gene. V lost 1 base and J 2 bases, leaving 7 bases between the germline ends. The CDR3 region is CASSLVSNTDTQYF. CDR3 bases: TGTGCCAGCAGCTTAGTATCGAACACAGATACGCAGTATTTT. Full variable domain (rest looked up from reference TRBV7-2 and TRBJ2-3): GAGVSQSPSNKVTEKGKDVELRCDPISGHTALYWYRQSLGQGLEFLIYFQGNSAPDKSGLPSDRFSAERTGGSVSTLTIQRTQQEDSAVYLCASSLVSNTDTQYFGPGTRLTVL.

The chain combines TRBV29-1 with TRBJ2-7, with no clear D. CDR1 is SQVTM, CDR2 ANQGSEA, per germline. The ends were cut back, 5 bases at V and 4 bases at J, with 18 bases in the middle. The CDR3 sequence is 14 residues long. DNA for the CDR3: TGCAGCGTTCTCGGCCAGGAGCGCCGTTACGAGCAGTACTTC. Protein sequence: CSVLGQERRYEQYF.

CDR3 DNA: TGTGCCACCAGCAGCCGTACGACAGGGGATACGCAGTATTTT. This encodes CATSSRTTGDTQYF. The genes are TRBV15 and TRBJ2-3; TRBD1 aligns across 7 bases. CDR1 and CDR2 (germline): LNHNV, YYDKDF (reference sequence). The CDR3 contains 14 residues. The V gene end was trimmed by 3 bases and the J gene end by 6 bases; junction bases not matched to a gene: 6. Based on the CDR3 plus reference TRBV15 and TRBJ2-3, the full variable domain is DAMVIQNPRYQVTQFGKPVTLSCSQTLNHNVMYWYQQKSSQAPKLLFHYYDKDFNNEADTPDNFQSRRPNTSFCFLDIRSPGLGDTAMYLCATSSRTTGDTQYFGPGTRLTVL.

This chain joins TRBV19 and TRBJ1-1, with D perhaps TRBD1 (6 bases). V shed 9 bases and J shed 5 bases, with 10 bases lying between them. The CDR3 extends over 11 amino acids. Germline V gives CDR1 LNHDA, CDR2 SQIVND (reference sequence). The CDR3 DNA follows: TGTGCCAGCCAGGGGCGAACTGAAGCTTTCTTT. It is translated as CASQGRTEAFF.

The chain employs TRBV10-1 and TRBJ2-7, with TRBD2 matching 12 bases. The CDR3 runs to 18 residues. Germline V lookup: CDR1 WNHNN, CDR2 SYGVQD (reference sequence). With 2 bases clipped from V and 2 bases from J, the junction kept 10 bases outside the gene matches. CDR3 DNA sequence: TGCGCCAGCAGTGAGCTGGGCCCAGGACTAGCGGGGACCTACGAGCAGTACTTC. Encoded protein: CASSELGPGLAGTYEQYF.

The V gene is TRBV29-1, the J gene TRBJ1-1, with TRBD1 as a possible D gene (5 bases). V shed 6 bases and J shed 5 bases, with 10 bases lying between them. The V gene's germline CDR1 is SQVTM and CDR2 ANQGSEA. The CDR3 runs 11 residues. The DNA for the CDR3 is TGCAGCGTCCACAGGACAACTGAAGCTTTCTTT. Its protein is CSVHRTTEAFF.

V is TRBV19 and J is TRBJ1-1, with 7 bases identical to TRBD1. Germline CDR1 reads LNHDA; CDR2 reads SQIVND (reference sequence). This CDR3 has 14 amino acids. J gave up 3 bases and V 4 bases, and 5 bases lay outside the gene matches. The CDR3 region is CASSTTGDYTEAFF. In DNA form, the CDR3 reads TGTGCCAGTAGTACAACAGGGGACTACACTGAAGCTTTCTTT.

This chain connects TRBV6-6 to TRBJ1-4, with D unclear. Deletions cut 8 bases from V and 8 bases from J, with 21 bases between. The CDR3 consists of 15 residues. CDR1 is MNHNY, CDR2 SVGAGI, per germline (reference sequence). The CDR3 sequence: CASSLRVPVVEKLFF. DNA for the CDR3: TGTGCCAGCTCCCTTAGAGTTCCGGTGGTCGAAAAACTGTTTTTT.

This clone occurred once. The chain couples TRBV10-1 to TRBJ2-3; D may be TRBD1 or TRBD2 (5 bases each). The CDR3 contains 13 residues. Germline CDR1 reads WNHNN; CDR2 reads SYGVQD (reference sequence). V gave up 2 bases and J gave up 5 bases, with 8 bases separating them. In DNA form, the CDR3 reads TGCGCCAGCAGTGAGGGGGCGGGAGATACGCAGTATTTT. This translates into CASSEGAGDTQYF.

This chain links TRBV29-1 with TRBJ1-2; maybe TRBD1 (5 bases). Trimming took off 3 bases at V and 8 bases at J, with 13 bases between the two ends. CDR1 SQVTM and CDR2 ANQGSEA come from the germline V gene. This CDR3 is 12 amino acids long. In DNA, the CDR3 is TGCAGCGTTGAGGGGGGGGGTCTCGGCTACACCTTC. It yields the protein CSVEGGGLGYTF.

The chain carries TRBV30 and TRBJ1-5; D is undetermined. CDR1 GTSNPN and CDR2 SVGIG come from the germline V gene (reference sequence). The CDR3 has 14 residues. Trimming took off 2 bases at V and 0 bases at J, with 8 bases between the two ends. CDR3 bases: TGTGCCTGGAGTCTTAAGGGTAGCAATCAGCCCCAGCATTTT. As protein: CAWSLKGSNQPQHF.

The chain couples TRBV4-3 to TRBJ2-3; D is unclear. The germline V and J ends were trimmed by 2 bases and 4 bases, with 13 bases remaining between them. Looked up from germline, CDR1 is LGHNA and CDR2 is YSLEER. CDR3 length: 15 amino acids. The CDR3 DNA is TGCGCCAGCAGCCAATCCACAAGTCAGGCAGATACGCAGTATTTT. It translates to CASSQSTSQADTQYF.

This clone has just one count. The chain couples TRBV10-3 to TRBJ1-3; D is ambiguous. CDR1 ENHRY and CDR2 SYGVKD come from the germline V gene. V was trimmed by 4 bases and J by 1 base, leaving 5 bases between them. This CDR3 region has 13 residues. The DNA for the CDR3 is TGTGCCATCAGTGCTGGGTCTGGAAACACCATATATTTT. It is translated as CAISAGSGNTIYF.

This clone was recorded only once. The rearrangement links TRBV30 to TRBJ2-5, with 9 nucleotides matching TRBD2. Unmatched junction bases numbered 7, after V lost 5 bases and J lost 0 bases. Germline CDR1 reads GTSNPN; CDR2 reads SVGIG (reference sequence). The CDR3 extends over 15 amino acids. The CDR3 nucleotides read TGTGCCTGGGATTCCGCGGGAGGGAACCAAGAGACCCAGTACTTC. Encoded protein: CAWDSAGGNQETQYF.

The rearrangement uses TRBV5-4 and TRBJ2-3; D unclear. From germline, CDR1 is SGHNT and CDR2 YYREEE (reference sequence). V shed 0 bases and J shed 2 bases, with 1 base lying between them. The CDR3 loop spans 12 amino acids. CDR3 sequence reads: CASSLDTDTQYF. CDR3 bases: TGTGCCAGCAGCTTGGACACAGATACGCAGTATTTT.